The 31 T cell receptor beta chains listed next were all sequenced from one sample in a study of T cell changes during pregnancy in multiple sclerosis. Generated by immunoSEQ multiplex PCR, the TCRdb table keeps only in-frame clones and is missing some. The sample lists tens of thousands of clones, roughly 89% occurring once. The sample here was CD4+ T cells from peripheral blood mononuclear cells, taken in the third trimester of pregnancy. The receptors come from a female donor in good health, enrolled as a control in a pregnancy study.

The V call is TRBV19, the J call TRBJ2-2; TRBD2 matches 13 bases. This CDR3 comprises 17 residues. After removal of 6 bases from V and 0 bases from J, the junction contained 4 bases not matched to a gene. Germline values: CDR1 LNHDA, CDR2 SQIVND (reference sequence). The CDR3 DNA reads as TGTGCCAGTAGCCACGGACTAGCGGGAGCGAACACCGGGGAGCTGTTTTTT. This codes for CASSHGLAGANTGELFF. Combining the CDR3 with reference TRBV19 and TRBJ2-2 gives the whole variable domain DGGITQSPKYLFRKEGQNVTLSCEQNLNHDAMYWYRQDPGQGLRLIYYSQIVNDFQKGDIAEGYSVSREKKESFPLTVTSAQKNPTAFYLCASSHGLAGANTGELFFGEGSRLTVL.

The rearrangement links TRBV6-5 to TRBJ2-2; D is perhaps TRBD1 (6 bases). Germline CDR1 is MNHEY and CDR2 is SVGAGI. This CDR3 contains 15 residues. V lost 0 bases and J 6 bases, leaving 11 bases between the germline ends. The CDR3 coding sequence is TGTGCCAGCAGTTACTCGCAGGGGCTGGCCGGGGAGCTGTTTTTT. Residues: CASSYSQGLAGELFF.

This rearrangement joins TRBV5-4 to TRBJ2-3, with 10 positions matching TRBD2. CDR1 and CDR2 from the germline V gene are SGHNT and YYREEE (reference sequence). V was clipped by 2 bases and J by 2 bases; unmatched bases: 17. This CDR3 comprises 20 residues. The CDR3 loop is CASSLSSGGRLPRITDTQYF. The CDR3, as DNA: TGTGCCAGCAGCTTAAGTAGCGGGGGGCGGCTGCCCCGAATCACAGATACGCAGTATTTT.

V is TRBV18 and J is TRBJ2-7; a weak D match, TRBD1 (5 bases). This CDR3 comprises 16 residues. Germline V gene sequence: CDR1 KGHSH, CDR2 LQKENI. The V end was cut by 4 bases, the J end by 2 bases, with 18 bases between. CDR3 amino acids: CASSRPRVGIPYEQYF. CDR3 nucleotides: TGTGCCAGCTCACGGCCCAGGGTGGGCATACCCTACGAGCAGTACTTC.

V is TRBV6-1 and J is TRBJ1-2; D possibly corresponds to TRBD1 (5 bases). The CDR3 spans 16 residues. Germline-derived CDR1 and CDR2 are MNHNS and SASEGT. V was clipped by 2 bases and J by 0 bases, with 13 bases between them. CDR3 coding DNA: TGTGCCAGCAGTGAATGGGCAGGGTCAGCTAACTATGGCTACACCTTC. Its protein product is CASSEWAGSANYGYTF.

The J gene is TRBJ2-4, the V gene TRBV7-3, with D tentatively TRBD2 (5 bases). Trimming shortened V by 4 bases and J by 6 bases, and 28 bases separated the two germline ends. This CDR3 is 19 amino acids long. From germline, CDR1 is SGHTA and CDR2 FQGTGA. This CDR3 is CASSYRPDGNPIRRNIQYF. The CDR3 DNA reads TGTGCCAGCAGCTACCGACCTGACGGGAACCCCATACGTAGAAACATTCAGTACTTC.

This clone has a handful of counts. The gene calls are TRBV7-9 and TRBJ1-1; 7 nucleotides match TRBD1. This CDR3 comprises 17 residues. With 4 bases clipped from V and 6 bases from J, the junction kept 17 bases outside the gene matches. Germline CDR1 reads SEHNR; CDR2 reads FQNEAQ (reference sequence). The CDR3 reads CASSYTAGGNIIAEAFF. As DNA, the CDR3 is TGTGCCAGCAGCTACACGGCAGGGGGGAACATAATCGCTGAAGCTTTCTTT.

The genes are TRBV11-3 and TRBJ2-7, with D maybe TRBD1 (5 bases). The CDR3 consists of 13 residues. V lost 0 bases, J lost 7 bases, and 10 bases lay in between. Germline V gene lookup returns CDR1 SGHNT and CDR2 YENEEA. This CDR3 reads CASSLDLRGEQYF. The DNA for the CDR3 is TGTGCCAGCAGCTTAGATCTTAGGGGAGAGCAGTACTTC.

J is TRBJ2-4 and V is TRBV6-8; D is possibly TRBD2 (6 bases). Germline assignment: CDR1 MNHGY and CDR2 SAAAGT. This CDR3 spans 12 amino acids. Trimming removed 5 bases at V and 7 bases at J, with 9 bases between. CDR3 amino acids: CASSRDWNIQYF. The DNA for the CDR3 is TGTGCCAGCAGTCGGGACTGGAACATTCAGTACTTC.

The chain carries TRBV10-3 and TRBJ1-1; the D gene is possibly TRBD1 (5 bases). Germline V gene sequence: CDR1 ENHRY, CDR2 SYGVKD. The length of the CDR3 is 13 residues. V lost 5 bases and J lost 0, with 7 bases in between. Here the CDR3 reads CAISQGLNTEAFF. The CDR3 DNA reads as TGTGCCATCAGTCAGGGATTGAACACTGAAGCTTTCTTT.

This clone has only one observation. The CDR3 DNA sequence: TGTGCCAGCAGCCCCGTTCAGGTGAACACTGAAGCTTTCTTT. Its translation: CASSPVQVNTEAFF. V and J are TRBV7-3 and TRBJ1-1; no definite D call. Per the germline V gene, CDR1 is SGHTA and CDR2 is FQGTGA. The CDR3 totals 14 residues. Trimming removed 5 bases at V and 0 bases at J, with 10 bases between.

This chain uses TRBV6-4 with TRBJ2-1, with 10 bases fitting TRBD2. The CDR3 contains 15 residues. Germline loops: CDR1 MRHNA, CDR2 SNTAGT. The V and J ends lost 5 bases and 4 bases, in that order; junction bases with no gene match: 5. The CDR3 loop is CASSLTSGAYNEQFF. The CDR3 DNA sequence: TGTGCCAGCAGTCTTACTAGCGGGGCTTACAATGAGCAGTTCTTC.

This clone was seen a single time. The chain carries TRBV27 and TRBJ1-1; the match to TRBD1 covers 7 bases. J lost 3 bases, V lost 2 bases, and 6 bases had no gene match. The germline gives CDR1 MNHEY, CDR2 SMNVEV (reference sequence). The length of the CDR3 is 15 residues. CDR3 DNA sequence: TGTGCCAGCAGTTTAAACAGGGGCCACTACACTGAAGCTTTCTTT. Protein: CASSLNRGHYTEAFF.

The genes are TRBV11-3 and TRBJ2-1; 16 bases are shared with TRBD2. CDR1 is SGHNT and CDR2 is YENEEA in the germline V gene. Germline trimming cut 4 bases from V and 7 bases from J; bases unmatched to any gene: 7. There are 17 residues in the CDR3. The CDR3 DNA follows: TGTGCCAGCAGCTGGGGACTAGCGGGAGGGCCTTCGAATGAGCAGTTCTTC. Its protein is CASSWGLAGGPSNEQFF. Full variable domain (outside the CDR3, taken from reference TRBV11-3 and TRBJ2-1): EAGVVQSPRYKIIEKKQPVAFWCNPISGHNTLYWYLQNLGQGPELLIRYENEEAVDDSQLPKDRFSAERLKGVDSTLKIQPAELGDSAVYLCASSWGLAGGPSNEQFFGPGTRLTVL.

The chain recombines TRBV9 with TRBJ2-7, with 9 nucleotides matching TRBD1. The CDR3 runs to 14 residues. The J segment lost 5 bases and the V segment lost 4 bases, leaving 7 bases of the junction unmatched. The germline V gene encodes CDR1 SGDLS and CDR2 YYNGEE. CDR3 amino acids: CASSPRGDRDEQYF. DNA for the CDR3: TGTGCCAGCAGCCCTAGGGGGGACAGGGACGAGCAGTACTTC.

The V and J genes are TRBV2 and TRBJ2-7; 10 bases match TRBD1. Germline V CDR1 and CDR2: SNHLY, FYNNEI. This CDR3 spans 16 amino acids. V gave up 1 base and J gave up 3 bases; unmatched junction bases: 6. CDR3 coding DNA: TGTGCCAGCAGTGAAGTCAGGACAGGGGGTCTCTACGAGCAGTACTTC. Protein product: CASSEVRTGGLYEQYF.

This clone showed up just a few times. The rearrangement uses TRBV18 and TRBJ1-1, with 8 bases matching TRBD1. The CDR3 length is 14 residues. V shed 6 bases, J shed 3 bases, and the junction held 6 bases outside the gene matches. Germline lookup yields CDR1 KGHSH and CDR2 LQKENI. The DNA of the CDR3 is TGTGCCAGCTCGGCAGGGGGCCGTGACACTGAAGCTTTCTTT. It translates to CASSAGGRDTEAFF.

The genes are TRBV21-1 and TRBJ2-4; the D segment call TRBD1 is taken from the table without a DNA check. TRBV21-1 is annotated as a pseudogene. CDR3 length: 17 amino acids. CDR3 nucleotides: TGTGCCAGCAGCAGCTCCGACAGGGATGGAGCCAAAAACATTCAGTACTTC. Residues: CASSSSDRDGAKNIQYF.

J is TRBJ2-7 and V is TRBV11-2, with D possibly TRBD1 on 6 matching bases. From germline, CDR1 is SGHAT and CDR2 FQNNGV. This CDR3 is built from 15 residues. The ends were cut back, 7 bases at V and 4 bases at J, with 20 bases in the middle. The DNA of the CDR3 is TGTGCCAGCAACCCGAGGGGGTTTTGGGATTACGAGCAGTACTTC. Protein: CASNPRGFWDYEQYF.

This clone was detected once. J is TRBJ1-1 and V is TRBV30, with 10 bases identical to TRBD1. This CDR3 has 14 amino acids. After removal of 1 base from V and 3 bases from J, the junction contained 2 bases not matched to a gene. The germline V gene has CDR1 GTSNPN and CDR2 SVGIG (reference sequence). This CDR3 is CAWSGGTGDTEAFF. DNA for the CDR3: TGTGCCTGGAGTGGGGGGACAGGGGACACTGAAGCTTTCTTT.

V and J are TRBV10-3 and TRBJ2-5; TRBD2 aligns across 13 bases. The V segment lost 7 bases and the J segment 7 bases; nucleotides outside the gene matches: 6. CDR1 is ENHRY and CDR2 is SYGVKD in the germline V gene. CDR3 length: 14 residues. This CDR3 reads CAINTSGREGTQYF. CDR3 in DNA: TGTGCCATCAATACTAGCGGGAGGGAGGGGACCCAGTACTTC.

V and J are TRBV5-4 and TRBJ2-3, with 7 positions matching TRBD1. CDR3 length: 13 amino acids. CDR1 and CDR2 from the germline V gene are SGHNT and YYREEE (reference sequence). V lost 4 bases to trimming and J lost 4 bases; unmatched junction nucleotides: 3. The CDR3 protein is CASSHTGADTQYF. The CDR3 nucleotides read TGTGCCAGCAGCCACACAGGGGCAGATACGCAGTATTTT. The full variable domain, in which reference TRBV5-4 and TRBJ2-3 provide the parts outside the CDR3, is ETGVTQSPTHLIKTRGQQVTLRCSSQSGHNTVSWYQQALGQGPQFIFQYYREEENGRGNFPPRFSGLQFPNYSSELNVNALELDDSALYLCASSHTGADTQYFGPGTRLTVL.

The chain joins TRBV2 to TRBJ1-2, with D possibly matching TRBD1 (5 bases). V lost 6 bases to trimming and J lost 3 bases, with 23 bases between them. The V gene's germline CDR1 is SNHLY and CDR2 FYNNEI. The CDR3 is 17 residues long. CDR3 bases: TGTGCCAGCAGCGAACTAATAACCGGGACTTCCTACTATGGCTACACCTTC. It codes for CASSELITGTSYYGYTF.

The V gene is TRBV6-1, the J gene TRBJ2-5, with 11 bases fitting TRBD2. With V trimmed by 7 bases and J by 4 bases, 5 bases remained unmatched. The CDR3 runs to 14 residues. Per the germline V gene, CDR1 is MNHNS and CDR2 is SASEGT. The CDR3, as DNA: TGTGCCAGCAACACCGGACTAGCGGGAGAGACCCAGTACTTC. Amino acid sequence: CASNTGLAGETQYF.

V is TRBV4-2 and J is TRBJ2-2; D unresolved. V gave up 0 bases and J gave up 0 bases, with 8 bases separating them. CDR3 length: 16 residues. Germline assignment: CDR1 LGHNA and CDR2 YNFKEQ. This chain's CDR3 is CASSQEVGSNTGELFF. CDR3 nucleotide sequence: TGTGCCAGCAGCCAAGAAGTCGGTTCGAACACCGGGGAGCTGTTTTTT.

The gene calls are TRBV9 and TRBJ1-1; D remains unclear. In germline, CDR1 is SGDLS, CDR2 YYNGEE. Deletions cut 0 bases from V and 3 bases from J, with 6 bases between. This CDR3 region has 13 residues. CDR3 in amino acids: CASSVVQHTEAFF. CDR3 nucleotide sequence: TGTGCCAGCAGCGTAGTACAGCACACTGAAGCTTTCTTT.

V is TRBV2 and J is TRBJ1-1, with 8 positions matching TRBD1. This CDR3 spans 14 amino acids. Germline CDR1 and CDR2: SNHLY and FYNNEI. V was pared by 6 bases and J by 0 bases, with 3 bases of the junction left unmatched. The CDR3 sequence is CASSRDRMNTEAFF. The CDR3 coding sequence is TGTGCCAGCAGCCGGGACAGGATGAACACTGAAGCTTTCTTT.

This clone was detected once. CDR3 DNA: TGTGCCAGCAGCGAGGTCCCGAACTTCAATCAGCCCCAGCATTTT. It specifies CASSEVPNFNQPQHF. This chain links TRBV5-8 with TRBJ1-5; D uncertain. The V end was cut by 4 bases, the J end by 3 bases, with 14 bases between. The CDR3 sequence is 15 residues long. The V gene's germline CDR1 is SGHTS and CDR2 YDEGEE.

The CDR3 is CASMSVGQLLDSYNSPLHF. The CDR3 DNA follows: TGTGCCAGCATGTCCGTCGGACAGCTTTTGGACTCCTATAATTCACCCCTCCACTTT. The rearrangement links TRBV27 to TRBJ1-6, with a possible D match to TRBD1 (6 bases). The ends were cut back, 7 bases at V and 0 bases at J, with 22 bases in the middle. Germline V gene lookup returns CDR1 MNHEY and CDR2 SMNVEV (reference sequence). The CDR3 loop spans 19 amino acids.

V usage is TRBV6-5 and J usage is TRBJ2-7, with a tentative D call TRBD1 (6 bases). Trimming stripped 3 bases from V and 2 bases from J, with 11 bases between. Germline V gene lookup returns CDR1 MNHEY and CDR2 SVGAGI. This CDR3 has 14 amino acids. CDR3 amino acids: CASSYGRGAYEQYF. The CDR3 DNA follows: TGTGCCAGCAGTTATGGCAGGGGAGCCTACGAGCAGTACTTC.

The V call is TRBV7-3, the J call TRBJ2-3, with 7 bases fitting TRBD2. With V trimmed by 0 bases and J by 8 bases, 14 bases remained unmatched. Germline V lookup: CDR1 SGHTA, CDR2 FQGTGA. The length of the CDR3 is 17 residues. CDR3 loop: CASSLTPRGAGVSTQYF. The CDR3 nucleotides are TGTGCCAGCAGCTTAACCCCCCGAGGGGCGGGAGTCTCTACGCAGTATTTT.